This T cell receptor beta chain was observed in a study of neurological immune-mediated disorders. Study results and limitations: Private repertoires in all groups were suggested, as expanded clones shared no CDR3 amino acid sequences across subjects.

There are many counts of this clonotype. Its antigen remains unidentified. The CDR3 is 16 amino acids. Germline V gives CDR1 SGDLS, CDR2 YYNGEE. V shed 4 bases, J shed 0 bases, and the junction held 7 bases outside the gene matches. TCRdb reanalysed the 5' RACE reads using MiXCR and keeps one entry per CDR3 protein. Here the sample spans 55,000 to 75,000 distinct CDR3 sequences, under 3% being singletons. Input material: PBMCs. The sequence was obtained from a man in his forties or fifties with multiple sclerosis. This chain joins TRBV9 and TRBJ1-3; the match to TRBD1 covers 7 bases. As DNA, the CDR3 is TGTGCCAGCAGCACCTGGACAGGAAGCTCTGGAAACACCATATATTTT. This gives the protein CASSTWTGSSGNTIYF.